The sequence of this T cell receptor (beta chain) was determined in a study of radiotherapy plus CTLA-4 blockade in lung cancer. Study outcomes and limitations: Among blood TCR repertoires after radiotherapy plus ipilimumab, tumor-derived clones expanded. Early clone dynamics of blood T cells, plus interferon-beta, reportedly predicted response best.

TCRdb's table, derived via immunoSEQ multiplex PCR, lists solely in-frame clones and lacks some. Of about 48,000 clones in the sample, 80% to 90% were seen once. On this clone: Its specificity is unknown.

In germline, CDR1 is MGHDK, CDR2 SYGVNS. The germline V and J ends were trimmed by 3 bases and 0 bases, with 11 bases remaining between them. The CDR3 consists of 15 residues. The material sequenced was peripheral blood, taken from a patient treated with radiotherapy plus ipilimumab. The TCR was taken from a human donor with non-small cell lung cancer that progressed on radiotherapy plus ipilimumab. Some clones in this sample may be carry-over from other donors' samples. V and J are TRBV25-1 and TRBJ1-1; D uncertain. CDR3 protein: CASSEGGRVNTEAFF. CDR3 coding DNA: TGTGCCAGCAGTGAGGGAGGAAGAGTGAACACTGAAGCTTTCTTT.